Listed below are T cell receptor beta chains from one sample, sequenced in a study of monozygotic twins with cystic fibrosis. Assay: immunoSEQ multiplex PCR; the TCRdb copy retains only in-frame clones and omits some. The sample records 32,000 or so clones, roughly 90% being singletons. Material for sequencing was blood. The source is a girl aged 2 to 10 with cystic fibrosis. Each CDR3 is given with its conserved first and last residue. The D gene is left open where the match is weak. Clone size appears in some rows only: once, few, many, or a class for an expanded clone.

d_gene	abundance	j_gene	len	v_gene	CDR3aa	CDR3nt
NA	NA	TRBJ2-5	11	TRBV7-8	CASSLVETQYF	TGTGCCAGCAGCCTCGTAGAGACCCAGTACTTC
NA	NA	TRBJ1-1	12	TRBV6-5	CASSGGGSLAFF	TGTGCCAGCAGCGGGGGGGGGTCATTAGCTTTCTTT
NA	NA	TRBJ2-7	14	TRBV6-1	CASTPSGEAYEQYF	TGTGCCAGTACCCCCTCAGGGGAGGCCTACGAGCAGTACTTC
NA	once	TRBJ1-1	13	TRBV4-1	CASSQVVAAEAFF	TGCGCCAGCAGCCAAGTGGTAGCAGCTGAAGCTTTCTTT
NA	NA	TRBJ2-7	14	TRBV4-1	CASSQDPISYEQYF	TGCGCCAGCAGCCAAGATCCTATTTCCTACGAGCAGTACTTC
NA	NA	TRBJ1-6	15	TRBV5-8	CASSLAGRNNSPLHF	TGTGCCAGCAGCTTGGCTGGGAGAAATAATTCACCCCTCCACTTT
TRBD1	NA	TRBJ1-1	12	TRBV6-5	CASIDQGGRAFF	TGTGCCAGCATCGACCAGGGGGGTAGAGCTTTCTTT
NA	NA	TRBJ1-4	14	TRBV10-2	CASSERGTNEKLFF	TGCGCCAGCAGTGAGAGGGGTACTAATGAAAAACTGTTTTTT
NA	NA	TRBJ2-1	14	TRBV5-1	CASSLEVRPQCEFF	TGCGCCAGCAGCTTGGAGGTCCGCCCTCAATGTGAGTTCTTC
NA	NA	TRBJ2-7	13	TRBV30	CAWTRGIPYEQYF	TGTGCCTGGACCCGGGGGATCCCCTACGAGCAGTACTTC
TRBD1	NA	TRBJ2-1	15	TRBV5-4	CASSLEGQGAREQFF	TGTGCCAGCAGCTTGGAAGGGCAGGGGGCCAGGGAGCAGTTCTTC
NA	NA	TRBJ2-3	14	TRBV27	CASSPRSTTYTQYF	TGTGCCAGCAGTCCCCGTAGCACCACCTATACGCAGTATTTT
NA	NA	TRBJ2-1	14	TRBV2	CASSDSVLNNEQFF	TGTGCCAGCAGCGACTCTGTCCTTAACAATGAGCAGTTCTTC
NA	NA	TRBJ1-1	12	TRBV6-5	CASSYPTAEAFF	TGTGCCAGCAGTTACCCGACAGCCGAAGCTTTCTTT
NA	NA	TRBJ1-1	13	TRBV10-2	CASSETADTEAFF	TGCGCCAGCAGTGAGACAGCTGACACTGAAGCTTTCTTT
TRBD2	NA	TRBJ2-3	15	TRBV6-1	CASRRLAGSTDTQYF	TGTGCCAGCAGAAGACTAGCGGGGAGCACAGATACGCAGTATTTT
NA	NA	TRBJ1-5	11	TRBV28	CASSLSQPQHF	TGTGCCAGCAGTTTGAGTCAGCCCCAGCATTTT